The clone carrying this T cell receptor (beta chain) was seen many times. What it binds is unknown. This sample is part of a study of neurological immune-mediated disorders. General observations from the study: Multiple sclerosis was found to have the least TCR clonal expansion, below healthy controls, and HTLV-1-associated myelopathy the most. The multiple sclerosis repertoire cluster lacked an association with any feature, whether clinical or MRI.

This CDR3 comprises 12 residues. CDR1 and CDR2 (germline): SGHTA, FQGNSA. V was shortened by 5 bases and J by 7 bases, with 6 bases between the two germline ends. 5'RACE with 10-nucleotide random UMIs produced the cDNA. Over 200 million TCR-beta sequences from 15-18 subjects were obtained in each sequencing run. TCRdb itself ran the 5' RACE reads through MiXCR, one entry per CDR3 protein. The sample shows tens of thousands of distinct CDR3 sequences, approximately 1.4% of them seen only once. This TCR was recovered from a woman in her twenties or thirties with multiple sclerosis. The V gene is TRBV7-2, the J gene TRBJ1-6, with D uncertain. Sequencing was done on a sample of PBMCs. The CDR3 DNA reads as TGTGCCAGCAGCCGTTTCAATTCACCCCTCCACTTT. It codes for CASSRFNSPLHF.